These 16 T cell receptor beta chains originate from one sample sequenced in a study of T cell repertoires in cytomegalovirus infection. Each CDR3 protein gets one entry after TCRdb re-called the reads with MiXCR. The sample holds 500,000 to 600,000 distinct CDR3 sequences, 15% to 20% seen once. The specimen sequenced was CD8+ T cells from PBMCs. These receptor sequences come from a human donor in good health (CMV status not recorded). Some clones in this sample may be carry-over from other donors' samples.

The V and J genes are TRBV6-1 and TRBJ1-2; no reliable D call. V lost 7 bases to trimming and J lost 3 bases, with 12 bases between them. Germline lookup yields CDR1 MNHNS and CDR2 SASEGT. The length of the CDR3 is 13 residues. The CDR3 coding sequence is TGTGCCAGCACAACCCCATGGGACTATGGCTACACCTTC. This gives the protein CASTTPWDYGYTF.

This clonotype was counted only a few times. Here the CDR3 DNA reads TGTGCCAGCAGCTTAACTCCGGAGAGGGGGAATGAGCAGTTCTTC. Its protein product is CASSLTPERGNEQFF. The gene calls are TRBV11-2 and TRBJ2-1, with a possible D match to TRBD1 (6 bases). Trimming cost V 2 bases and J 7 bases, with 15 bases left between them. The CDR3 consists of 15 residues. In germline, CDR1 is SGHAT, CDR2 FQNNGV.

The chain employs TRBV9 and TRBJ2-1, with TRBD1 as a possible D gene (5 bases). V was trimmed by 0 bases and J by 8 bases, leaving 18 bases between them. Germline assignment: CDR1 SGDLS and CDR2 YYNGEE. The CDR3 sequence is 16 residues long. The CDR3: CASSVDPGGAAHEQFF. The CDR3 DNA is TGTGCCAGCAGCGTAGACCCCGGTGGGGCCGCCCATGAGCAGTTCTTC.

A word on this clonotype: The junction departs from germline at one end; a sequencing error may be responsible. The genes are TRBV7-6 and TRBJ2-3; TRBD2 is a possible D gene (6 bases). Looked up from germline, CDR1 is SGHVS and CDR2 is FNYEAQ. There are 15 residues in the CDR3. CDR3 nucleotide sequence: TGTGCCAGCAGCACCGGGAGCCGAAGTTTAAATACGCAATATTTT. This codes for CASSTGSRSLNTQYF. Variable domain in full (rest from reference TRBV7-6 and TRBJ2-3): GAGVSQSPRYKVTKRGQDVALRCDPISGHVSLYWYRQALGQGPEFLTYFNYEAQQDKSGLPNDRFSAERPEGSISTLTIQRTEQRDSAMYRCASSTGSRSLNTQYFGPGTRLTVL.

At least ten counts were recorded for this clonotype. The chain links TRBV7-8 to TRBJ1-3; D uncertain. Trimming stripped 0 bases from V and 4 bases from J, with 10 bases between. Germline-derived CDR1 and CDR2 are SGHVS and FQNEAQ. The CDR3 consists of 15 residues. CDR3 in DNA: TGTGCCAGCAGCTTAGCTCTGGGTTCCGGAAACACCATATATTTT. Translated: CASSLALGSGNTIYF.

This clonotype was seen only a few times. J is TRBJ2-7 and V is TRBV20-1; D tentatively fits TRBD1 or TRBD2 (6 bases each). Germline CDR1 is DFQATT and CDR2 is SNEGSKA (reference sequence). There are 13 residues in the CDR3. The germline V and J ends were trimmed by 3 bases and 2 bases, with 11 bases remaining between them. The CDR3 nucleotides read TGCAGTGCTAGGAGTCGGGGGCCCTACGAGCAGTACTTC. Translation: CSARSRGPYEQYF.

This clonotype was picked up many times. This chain connects TRBV19 to TRBJ1-3; tentative D call: TRBD1 (6 bases). V was pared by 6 bases and J by 0 bases, with 15 bases between. CDR1 LNHDA and CDR2 SQIVND come from the germline V gene (reference sequence). The CDR3 consists of 16 residues. The CDR3 region has the DNA TGTGCCAGTAGAGATACTGGACAGCGCTCTGGAAACACCATATATTTT. Its translation is CASRDTGQRSGNTIYF.

This clonotype has a count of ten or more. The V and J genes are TRBV11-2 and TRBJ2-3; TRBD1 aligns across 8 bases. The CDR3 sequence is 16 residues long. The V segment lost 4 bases and the J segment 6 bases; nucleotides outside the gene matches: 12. Germline V gene lookup returns CDR1 SGHAT and CDR2 FQNNGV. As DNA, the CDR3 is TGTGCCAGCAGCTCGGTTCGGACAGGGAACAAGGATACGCAGTATTTT. It yields the protein CASSSVRTGNKDTQYF. The full variable domain, completed using reference TRBV11-2 and TRBJ2-3, is EAGVAQSPRYKIIEKRQSVAFWCNPISGHATLYWYQQILGQGPKLLIQFQNNGVVDDSQLPKDRFSAERLKGVDSTLKIQPAKLEDSAVYLCASSSVRTGNKDTQYFGPGTRLTVL.

This clonotype was observed at least ten times. The V gene is TRBV28, the J gene TRBJ2-5, with 12 bases matching TRBD2. V gave up 5 bases and J gave up 3 bases; unmatched junction bases: 10. Germline lookup yields CDR1 MDHEN and CDR2 SYDVKM. The CDR3 consists of 17 residues. The CDR3 loop reads CASSLIPSGGAEETQYF. The CDR3 DNA reads as TGTGCCAGCAGTCTAATCCCTAGCGGGGGGGCCGAAGAGACCCAGTACTTC. The full variable domain, its missing parts supplied by reference TRBV28 and TRBJ2-5, is DVKVTQSSRYLVKRTGEKVFLECVQDMDHENMFWYRQDPGLGLRLIYFSYDVKMKEKGDIPEGYSVSREKKERFSLILESASTNQTSMYLCASSLIPSGGAEETQYFGPGTRLLVL.

This clonotype turned up a few times. The chain has TRBV20-1 and TRBJ1-1; the D is unclear. This CDR3 spans 11 amino acids. Trimming left V 8 bases short and J 0 bases short, with 7 bases between. The germline CDR1 and CDR2 sequences are DFQATT and SNEGSKA (reference sequence). The CDR3 nucleotides read TGCAGTAAAGAGTTGAACACTGAAGCTTTCTTT. The encoded protein is CSKELNTEAFF.

This clonotype was seen ten or more times. The rearrangement uses TRBV7-8 and TRBJ2-7, with 11 bases identical to TRBD2. V was clipped by 3 bases and J by 0 bases; unmatched bases: 4. CDR3 length: 16 amino acids. Per the germline V gene, CDR1 is SGHVS and CDR2 is FQNEAQ. As DNA, the CDR3 is TGTGCCAGCAGCTTGCCCGGGACTAGCGGCTCCTACGAGCAGTACTTC. Protein: CASSLPGTSGSYEQYF. Full variable domain (outside the CDR3, taken from reference TRBV7-8 and TRBJ2-7): GAGVSQSPRYKVAKRGQDVALRCDPISGHVSLFWYQQALGQGPEFLTYFQNEAQLDKSGLPSDRFFAERPEGSVSTLKIQRTQQEDSAVYLCASSLPGTSGSYEQYFGPGTRLTVT.

This clonotype was observed a handful of times. The chain links TRBV9 to TRBJ2-7; 10 bases line up with TRBD1. The CDR3 runs 15 residues. The germline gives CDR1 SGDLS, CDR2 YYNGEE. With V trimmed by 4 bases and J by 9 bases, 13 bases remained unmatched. CDR3 in amino acids: CASSTKTGGGTPQYF. CDR3 sequence (DNA): TGTGCCAGCAGCACCAAGACAGGGGGCGGGACGCCGCAGTACTTC.

Comment on this clonotype: A much larger clone differs by one base, so this may be a read error. The chain links TRBV7-6 to TRBJ1-5, with D perhaps matching TRBD1 (5 bases). The germline V gene encodes CDR1 SGHVS and CDR2 FNYEAQ. The CDR3 is made up of 13 amino acids. In nucleotides, the CDR3 is TGTGCCAGCAGCTACGACAGAAATCAGCCCCAGCTTTTT. This encodes CASSYDRNQPQLF.

This clonotype was found many times. The chain joins TRBV10-3 to TRBJ2-7; 7 nucleotides align to TRBD2. The CDR3 has 15 residues. The germline gives CDR1 ENHRY, CDR2 SYGVKD. Germline trimming cut 8 bases from V and 1 base from J; bases unmatched to any gene: 11. CDR3: CAIGGGSDSSYEQYF. Written as DNA, the CDR3 is TGTGCCATCGGGGGGGGTTCTGACAGTTCCTACGAGCAGTACTTC.

This clonotype was recorded a few times. The chain links TRBV20-1 to TRBJ1-2, with D unresolved. Trimming shortened V by 1 base and J by 6 bases, and 27 bases separated the two germline ends. The CDR3 contains 18 residues. Germline lookup yields CDR1 DFQATT and CDR2 SNEGSKA (reference sequence). The CDR3 DNA follows: TGCAGTGCTAGAGGGAATAGGCACGCCTCGGAGGGAAAACATGGCTACACCTTC. Its protein product is CSARGNRHASEGKHGYTF.

This chain joins TRBV2 and TRBJ1-6; possible D gene TRBD1, 5 bases. The V end lost 0 bases, the J end lost 5 bases, and 11 bases lay between the germline ends. Per the germline V gene, CDR1 is SNHLY and CDR2 is FYNNEI. This CDR3 region has 16 residues. The CDR3 is CASSEAPGRNNSPLHF. Written as DNA, the CDR3 is TGTGCCAGCAGTGAAGCTCCGGGACGCAATAATTCACCCCTCCACTTT. The whole variable domain, filled in from reference TRBV2 and TRBJ1-6, reads EPEVTQTPSHQVTQMGQEVILRCVPISNHLYFYWYRQILGQKVEFLVSFYNNEISEKSEIFDDQFSVERPDGSNFTLKIRSTKLEDSAMYFCASSEAPGRNNSPLHFGNGTRLTVT.